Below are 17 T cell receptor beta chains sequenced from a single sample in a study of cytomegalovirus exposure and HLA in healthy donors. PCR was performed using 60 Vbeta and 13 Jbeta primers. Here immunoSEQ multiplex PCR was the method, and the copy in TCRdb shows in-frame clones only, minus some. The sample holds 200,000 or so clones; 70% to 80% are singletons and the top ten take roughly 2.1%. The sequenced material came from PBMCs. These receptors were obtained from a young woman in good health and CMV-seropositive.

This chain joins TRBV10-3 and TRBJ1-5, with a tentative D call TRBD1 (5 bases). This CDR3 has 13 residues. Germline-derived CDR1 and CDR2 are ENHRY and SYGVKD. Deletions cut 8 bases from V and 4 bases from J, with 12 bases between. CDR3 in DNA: TGTGCCATCTCTGACAGCTCAAATCAGCCCCAGCATTTT. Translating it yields CAISDSSNQPQHF.

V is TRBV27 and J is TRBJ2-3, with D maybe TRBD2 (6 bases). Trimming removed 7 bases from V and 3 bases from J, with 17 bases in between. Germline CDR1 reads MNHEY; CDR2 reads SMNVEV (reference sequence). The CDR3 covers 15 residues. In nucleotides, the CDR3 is TGTGCCAGCACCCGTGCGGGGTTTAGGACAGATACGCAGTATTTT. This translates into CASTRAGFRTDTQYF.

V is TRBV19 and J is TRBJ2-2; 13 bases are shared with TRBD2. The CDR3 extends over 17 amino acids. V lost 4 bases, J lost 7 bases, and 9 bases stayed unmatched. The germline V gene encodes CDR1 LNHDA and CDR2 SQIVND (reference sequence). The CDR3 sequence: CASSTQLAGGPVGELFF. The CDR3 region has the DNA TGTGCCAGTAGTACCCAACTAGCGGGGGGGCCCGTCGGGGAGCTGTTTTTT.

The CDR3 DNA follows: TGTGCCAGCAGCTTAGTCTCCCCGGGCAGGGCGGCGACTGAAGCTTTCTTT. Its protein is CASSLVSPGRAATEAFF. This chain links TRBV11-1 with TRBJ1-1, with D tentatively TRBD1 (5 bases). The CDR3 is made up of 17 amino acids. Germline V gene data show CDR1 as SGHAT and CDR2 as FQDESV (reference sequence). V lost 1 base, J lost 5 bases, and 20 bases lay in between.

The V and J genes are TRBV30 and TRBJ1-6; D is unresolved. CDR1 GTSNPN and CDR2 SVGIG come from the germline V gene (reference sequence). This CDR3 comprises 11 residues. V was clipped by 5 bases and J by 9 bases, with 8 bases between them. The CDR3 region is CAWDRGSPLHF. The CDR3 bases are TGTGCCTGGGACCGGGGTTCACCCCTCCACTTT.

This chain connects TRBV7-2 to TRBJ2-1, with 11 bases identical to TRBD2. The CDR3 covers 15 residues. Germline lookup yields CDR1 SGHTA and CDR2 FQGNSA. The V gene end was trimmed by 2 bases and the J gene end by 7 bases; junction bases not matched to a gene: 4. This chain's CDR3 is CASSLNSGGENEQFF. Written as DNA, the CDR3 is TGTGCCAGCAGCTTAAATAGCGGGGGGGAAAATGAGCAGTTCTTC.

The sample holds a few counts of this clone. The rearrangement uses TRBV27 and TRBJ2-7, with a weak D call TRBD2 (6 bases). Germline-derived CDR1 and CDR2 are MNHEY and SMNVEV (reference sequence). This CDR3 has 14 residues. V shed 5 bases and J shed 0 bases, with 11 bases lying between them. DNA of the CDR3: TGTGCCAGCAGTCCGACCGGGAGCTCCTACGAGCAGTACTTC. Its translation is CASSPTGSSYEQYF.

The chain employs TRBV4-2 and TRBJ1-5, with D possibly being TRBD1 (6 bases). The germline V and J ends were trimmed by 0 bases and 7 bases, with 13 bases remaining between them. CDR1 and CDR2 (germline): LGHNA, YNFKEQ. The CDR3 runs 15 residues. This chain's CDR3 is CASSQDPRGGQPQHF. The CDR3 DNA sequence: TGTGCCAGCAGCCAAGACCCTAGAGGGGGACAGCCCCAGCATTTT.

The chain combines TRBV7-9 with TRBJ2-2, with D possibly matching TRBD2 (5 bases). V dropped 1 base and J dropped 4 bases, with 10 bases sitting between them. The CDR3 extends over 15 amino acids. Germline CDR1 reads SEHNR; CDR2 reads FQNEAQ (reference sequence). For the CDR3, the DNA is TGTGCCAGCAGCTTAGAAAGGACTGGCACCGGGGAGCTGTTTTTT. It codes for CASSLERTGTGELFF.

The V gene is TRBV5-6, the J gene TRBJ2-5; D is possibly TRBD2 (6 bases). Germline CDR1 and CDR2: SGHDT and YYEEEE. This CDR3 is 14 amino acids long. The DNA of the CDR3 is TGTGCTTCCGGGGGACCCCGGGCCCCAGAGACCCAGTACTTC. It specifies CASGGPRAPETQYF.

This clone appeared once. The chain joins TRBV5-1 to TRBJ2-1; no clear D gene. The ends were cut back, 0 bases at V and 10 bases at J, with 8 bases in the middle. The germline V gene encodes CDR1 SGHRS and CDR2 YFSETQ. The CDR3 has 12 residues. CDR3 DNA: TGCGCCAGCAGCTTGGGACAAGGCGAGCAGTTCTTC. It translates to CASSLGQGEQFF.

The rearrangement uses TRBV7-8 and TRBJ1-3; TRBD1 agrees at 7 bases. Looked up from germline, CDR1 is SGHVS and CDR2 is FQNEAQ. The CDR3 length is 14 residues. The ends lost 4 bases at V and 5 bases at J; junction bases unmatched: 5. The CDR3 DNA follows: TGTGCCAGCAGCTCCGGACAGGCGCGAAACACCATATATTTT. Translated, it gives CASSSGQARNTIYF.

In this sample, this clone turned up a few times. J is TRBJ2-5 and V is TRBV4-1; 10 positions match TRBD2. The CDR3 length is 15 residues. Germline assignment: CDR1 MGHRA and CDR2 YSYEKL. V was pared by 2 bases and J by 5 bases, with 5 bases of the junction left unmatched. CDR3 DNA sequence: TGCGCCAGCAGCCAATCTAGCGGGAGATTGGAGACCCAGTACTTC. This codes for CASSQSSGRLETQYF.

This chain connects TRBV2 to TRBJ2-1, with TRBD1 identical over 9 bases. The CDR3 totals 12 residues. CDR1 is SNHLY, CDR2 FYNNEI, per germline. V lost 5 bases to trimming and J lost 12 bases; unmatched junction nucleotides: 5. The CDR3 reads CASSYTGGTQFF. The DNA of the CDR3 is TGTGCCAGCAGTTACACAGGGGGCACGCAGTTCTTC.

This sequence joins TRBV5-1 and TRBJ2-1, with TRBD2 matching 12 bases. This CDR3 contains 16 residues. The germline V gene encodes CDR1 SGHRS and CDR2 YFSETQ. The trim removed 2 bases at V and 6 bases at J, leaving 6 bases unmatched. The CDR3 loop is CASSLASGRGANEQFF. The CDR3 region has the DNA TGCGCCAGCAGCTTAGCTAGCGGGAGGGGGGCCAATGAGCAGTTCTTC.

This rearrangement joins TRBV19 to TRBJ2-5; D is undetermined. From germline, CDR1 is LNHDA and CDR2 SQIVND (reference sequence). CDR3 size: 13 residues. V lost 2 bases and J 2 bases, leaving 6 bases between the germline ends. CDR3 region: CASSIILQETQYF. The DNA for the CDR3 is TGTGCCAGTAGTATAATACTACAAGAGACCCAGTACTTC.

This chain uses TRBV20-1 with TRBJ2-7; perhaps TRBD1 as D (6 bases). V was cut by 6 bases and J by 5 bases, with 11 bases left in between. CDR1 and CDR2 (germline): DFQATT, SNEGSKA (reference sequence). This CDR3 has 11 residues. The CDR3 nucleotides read TGCAGTGCCCACAGGGTCGACGAGCAGTACTTC. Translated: CSAHRVDEQYF.